Listed below are T cell receptor beta chains from one sample, sequenced in a study of T-cell memory formation after mild COVID-19. TCRdb reprocessed the 5' RACE reads with MiXCR, giving one entry per CDR3 protein. The sample yields around 300,000 distinct CDR3 sequences, roughly 13% seen once. Sequenced input: PBMCs or a T cell subset sorted from them (not recorded which). The receptor set was obtained from a man younger than 35 who had mild COVID-19 (a few samples of this study predate the infection). Cell type and time point are not known. Both conserved end residues are part of each CDR3. A D gene is named only where the DNA matches it firmly. Clone sizes are given selectively: once, few, many, or a class where the clone is expanded.

clone size,J gene,V gene,D gene,CDR3 DNA,CDR3 protein
.,TRBJ2-3,TRBV9,.,TGTGCCAGCAGCGTAGTTGGGGGGCTACCCACAGATACGCAGTATTTT,CASSVVGGLPTDTQYF
few,TRBJ1-2,TRBV3-1,.,TGTGCCAGCAGCCAAGATCAAGGGATACTAATGGGGTACACCTTC,CASSQDQGILMGYTF
many,TRBJ2-5,TRBV12-3/TRBV12-4,.,TGTGCCAGCAGTTTGTGGGGGAGTGAGACCCAGTACTTC,CASSLWGSETQYF
.,TRBJ2-5,TRBV7-8,.,TGTGCCAGCCCGAAACGAACCGGGACCTACCAAGAGACCCAGTACTTC,CASPKRTGTYQETQYF
many,TRBJ2-3,TRBV5-1,TRBD2,TGCGCCAGCAGCTTGGCCGGGCTAGCGGGGAGCACAGATACGCAGTATTTT,CASSLAGLAGSTDTQYF
.,TRBJ1-1,TRBV4-1,.,TGCGCCAGCAGCCAAGAAAGGGTTAACACTGAAGCTTTCTTT,CASSQERVNTEAFF
.,TRBJ2-5,TRBV28,.,TGTGCCAGCATAAGGGGGGGGACTTTCCAAGAGACCCAGTACTTC,CASIRGGTFQETQYF
many,TRBJ1-5,TRBV5-1,TRBD1,TGCGCCAGCAGCCCCTGGGGACAGGGCAATCAGCCCCAGCATTTT,CASSPWGQGNQPQHF
.,TRBJ1-5,TRBV5-8,.,TGTGCCAGCAGCGGCGGCGGGGGGCACAATCAGCCCCAGCATTTT,CASSGGGGHNQPQHF
.,TRBJ1-2,TRBV10-3,TRBD1,TGTGCCATCAGTGGTCCCGGGACAGGGGAGGAAGGCTACACCTTC,CAISGPGTGEEGYTF
.,TRBJ2-1,TRBV20-1,.,TGCAGTGCTAGCACCCCGGGGAGCGGTAATTACAATGAGCAGTTCTTC,CSASTPGSGNYNEQFF
few,TRBJ1-1,TRBV5-1,.,TGCGCCAGCAGAGAAGGGGGGGCTGGTACTGAAGCTTTCTTT,CASREGGAGTEAFF
few,TRBJ2-1,TRBV4-2,TRBD1,TGTGCCAGCAGCCATCAGGGGGCGCGGTACAATGAGCAGTTCTTC,CASSHQGARYNEQFF
.,TRBJ1-1,TRBV19,TRBD1,TGTGCCACTAGGAGGGGGCCTACGGTTGTTGGCACTGAAGCTTTCTTT,CATRRGPTVVGTEAFF
.,TRBJ2-5,TRBV7-7,.,TGTGCCAGCAGCTTGTTGGGGAAACAAGAGACCCAGTACTTC,CASSLLGKQETQYF
.,TRBJ1-2,TRBV10-3,TRBD1,TGTGCCATCAGTGGGGGACAGGACTATGGCTACACCTTC,CAISGGQDYGYTF